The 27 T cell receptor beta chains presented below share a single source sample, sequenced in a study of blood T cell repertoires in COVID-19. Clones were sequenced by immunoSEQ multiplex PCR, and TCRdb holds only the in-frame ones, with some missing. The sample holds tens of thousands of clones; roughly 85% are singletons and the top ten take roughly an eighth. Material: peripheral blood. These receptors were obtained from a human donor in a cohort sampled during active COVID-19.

Here the CDR3 reads CSVEFPPGLSVYGYTF. For the CDR3, the DNA is TGCAGCGTTGAGTTCCCACCGGGACTGAGCGTCTATGGCTACACCTTC. The chain is built from TRBV29-1 and TRBJ1-2; tentative D call: TRBD1 (5 bases). Between the trimmed V and J ends, which lost 3 bases and 4 bases, there was a span of 21 bases. Germline values: CDR1 SQVTM, CDR2 ANQGSEA. The CDR3 totals 16 residues.

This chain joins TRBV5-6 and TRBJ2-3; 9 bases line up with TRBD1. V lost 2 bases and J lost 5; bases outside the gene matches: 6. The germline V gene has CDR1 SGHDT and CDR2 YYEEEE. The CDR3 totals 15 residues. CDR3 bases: TGTGCCAGCAGCTTCACAGGGGGCCAGGAAGATACGCAGTATTTT. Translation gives CASSFTGGQEDTQYF.

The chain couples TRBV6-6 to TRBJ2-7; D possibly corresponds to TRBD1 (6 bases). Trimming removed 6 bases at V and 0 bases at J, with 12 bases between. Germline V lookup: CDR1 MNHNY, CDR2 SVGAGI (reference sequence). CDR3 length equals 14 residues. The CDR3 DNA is TGTGCCAGCAGGATAACAGGGAACTCCTACGAGCAGTACTTC. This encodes CASRITGNSYEQYF.

The CDR3: CASSDVANTEAFF. The CDR3 DNA sequence: TGTGCCAGCAGTGACGTAGCGAACACTGAAGCTTTCTTT. The chain carries TRBV2 and TRBJ1-1, with unresolved D. From germline, CDR1 is SNHLY and CDR2 FYNNEI. V was pared by 3 bases and J by 1 base, with 6 bases between. This CDR3 region has 13 residues.

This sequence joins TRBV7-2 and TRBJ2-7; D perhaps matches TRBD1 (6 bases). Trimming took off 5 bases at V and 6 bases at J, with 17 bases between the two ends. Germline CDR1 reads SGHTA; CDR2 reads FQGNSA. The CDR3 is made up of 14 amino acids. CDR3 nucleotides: TGTGCCAGCAGCGCAGCTTCTAACAGGGTCGAGCAGTACTTC. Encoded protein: CASSAASNRVEQYF. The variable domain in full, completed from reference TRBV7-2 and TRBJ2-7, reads GAGVSQSPSNKVTEKGKDVELRCDPISGHTALYWYRQSLGQGLEFLIYFQGNSAPDKSGLPSDRFSAERTGGSVSTLTIQRTQQEDSAVYLCASSAASNRVEQYFGPGTRLTVT.

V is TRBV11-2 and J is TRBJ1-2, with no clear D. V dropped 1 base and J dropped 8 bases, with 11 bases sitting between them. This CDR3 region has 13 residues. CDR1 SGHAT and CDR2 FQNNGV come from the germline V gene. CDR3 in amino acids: CASSLAEGLGYTF. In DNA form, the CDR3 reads TGTGCCAGCAGCTTAGCGGAGGGATTAGGCTACACCTTC. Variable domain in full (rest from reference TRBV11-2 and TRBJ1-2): EAGVAQSPRYKIIEKRQSVAFWCNPISGHATLYWYQQILGQGPKLLIQFQNNGVVDDSQLPKDRFSAERLKGVDSTLKIQPAKLEDSAVYLCASSLAEGLGYTFGSGTRLTVV.

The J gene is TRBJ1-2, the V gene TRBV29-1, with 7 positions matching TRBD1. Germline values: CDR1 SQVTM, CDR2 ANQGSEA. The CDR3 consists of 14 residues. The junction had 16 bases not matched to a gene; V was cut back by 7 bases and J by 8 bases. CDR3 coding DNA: TGCAGCGCTTGGCGGCAGGGGGGCGTAGGCGGCTACACCTTC. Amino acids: CSAWRQGGVGGYTF.

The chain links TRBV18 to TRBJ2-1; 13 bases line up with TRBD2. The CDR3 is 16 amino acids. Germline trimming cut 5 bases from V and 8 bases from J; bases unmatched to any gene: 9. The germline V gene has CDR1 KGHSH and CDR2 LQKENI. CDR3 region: CASSSRTSGSGHEQFF. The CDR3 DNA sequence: TGTGCCAGCTCATCCCGGACTAGCGGGAGTGGCCATGAGCAGTTCTTC. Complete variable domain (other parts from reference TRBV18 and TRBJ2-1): NAGVMQNPRHLVRRRGQEARLRCSPMKGHSHVYWYRQLPEEGLKFMVYLQKENIIDESGMPKERFSAEFPKEGPSILRIQQVVRGDSAAYFCASSSRTSGSGHEQFFGPGTRLTVL.

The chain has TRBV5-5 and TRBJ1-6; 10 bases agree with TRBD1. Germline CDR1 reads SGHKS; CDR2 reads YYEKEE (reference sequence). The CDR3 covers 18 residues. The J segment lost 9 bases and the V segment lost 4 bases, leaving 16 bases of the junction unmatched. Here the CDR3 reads CASSRLHDRGLSRSPLHF. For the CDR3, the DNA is TGTGCCAGCAGCCGACTACACGACAGGGGGCTATCTCGTTCACCCCTCCACTTT.

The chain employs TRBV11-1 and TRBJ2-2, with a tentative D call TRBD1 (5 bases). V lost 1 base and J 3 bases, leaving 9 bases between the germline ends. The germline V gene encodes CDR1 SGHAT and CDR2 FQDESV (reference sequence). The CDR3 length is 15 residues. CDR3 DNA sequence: TGTGCCAGCAGCTTAGACGCAGGGCACACCGGGGAGCTGTTTTTT. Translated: CASSLDAGHTGELFF.

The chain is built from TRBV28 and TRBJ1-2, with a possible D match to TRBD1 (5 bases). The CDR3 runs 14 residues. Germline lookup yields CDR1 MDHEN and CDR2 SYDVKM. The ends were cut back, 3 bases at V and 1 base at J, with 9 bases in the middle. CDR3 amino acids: CASSFGHNNYGYTF. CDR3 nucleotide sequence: TGTGCCAGCAGTTTCGGACACAATAACTATGGCTACACCTTC.

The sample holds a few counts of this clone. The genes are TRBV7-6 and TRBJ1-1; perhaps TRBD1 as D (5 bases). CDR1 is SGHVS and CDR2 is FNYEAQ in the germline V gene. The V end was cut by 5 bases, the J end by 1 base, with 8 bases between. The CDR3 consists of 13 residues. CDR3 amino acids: CASSLTENTEAFF. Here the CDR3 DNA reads TGTGCCAGCAGCCTGACAGAGAACACTGAAGCTTTCTTT.

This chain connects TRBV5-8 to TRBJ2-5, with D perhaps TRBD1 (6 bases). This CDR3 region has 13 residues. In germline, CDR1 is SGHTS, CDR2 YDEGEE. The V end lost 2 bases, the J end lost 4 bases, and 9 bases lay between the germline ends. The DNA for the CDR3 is TGTGCCAGCAGCTTCACAGGGAGAGAGACCCAGTACTTC. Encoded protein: CASSFTGRETQYF.

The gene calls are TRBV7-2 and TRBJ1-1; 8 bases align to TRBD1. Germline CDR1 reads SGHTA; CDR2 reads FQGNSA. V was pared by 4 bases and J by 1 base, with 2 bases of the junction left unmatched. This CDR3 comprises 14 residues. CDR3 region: CASSWDRRNTEAFF. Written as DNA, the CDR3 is TGTGCCAGCAGCTGGGACAGGAGGAACACTGAAGCTTTCTTT.

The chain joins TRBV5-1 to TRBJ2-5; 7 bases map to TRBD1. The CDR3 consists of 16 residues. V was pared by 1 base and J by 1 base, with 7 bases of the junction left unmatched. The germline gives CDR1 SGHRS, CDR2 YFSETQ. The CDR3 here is CASSLRQGVGQETQYF. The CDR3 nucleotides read TGCGCCAGCAGCTTGCGTCAGGGGGTGGGCCAAGAGACCCAGTACTTC.

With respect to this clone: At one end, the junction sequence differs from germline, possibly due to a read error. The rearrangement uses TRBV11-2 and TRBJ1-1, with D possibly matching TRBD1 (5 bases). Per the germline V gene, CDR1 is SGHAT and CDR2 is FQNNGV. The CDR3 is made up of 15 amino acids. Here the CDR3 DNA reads TGTGCCAGCAGCATAGACTCAGGGTTTGGCACTGAAGCTTTCTTT. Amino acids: CASSIDSGFGTEAFF.

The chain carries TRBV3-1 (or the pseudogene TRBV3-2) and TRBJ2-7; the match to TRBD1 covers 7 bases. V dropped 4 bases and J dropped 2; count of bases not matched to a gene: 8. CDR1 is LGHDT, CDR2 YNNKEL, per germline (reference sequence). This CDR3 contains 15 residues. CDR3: CASSPEGAITYEQYF. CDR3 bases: TGTGCCAGCAGCCCTGAGGGGGCAATAACCTACGAGCAGTACTTC.

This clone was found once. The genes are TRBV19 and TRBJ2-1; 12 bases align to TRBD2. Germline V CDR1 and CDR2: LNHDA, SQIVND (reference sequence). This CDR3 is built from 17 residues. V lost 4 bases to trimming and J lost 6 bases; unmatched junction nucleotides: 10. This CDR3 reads CASSTTDGLAGSNEQFF. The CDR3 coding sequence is TGTGCCAGTAGTACCACCGACGGACTAGCGGGAAGCAATGAGCAGTTCTTC.

As DNA, the CDR3 is TGTGCCAGCAGTAGGACTAGCGGGAGTGGTTACAATGAGCAGTTCTTC. Its protein is CASSRTSGSGYNEQFF. The chain uses TRBV6-2 or TRBV6-3 and TRBJ2-1; 13 bases map to TRBD2. CDR1 and CDR2 from the germline V gene are MNHEY and SVGEGT. V lost 5 bases, J lost 4 bases, and 5 bases stayed unmatched. CDR3 size: 16 residues.

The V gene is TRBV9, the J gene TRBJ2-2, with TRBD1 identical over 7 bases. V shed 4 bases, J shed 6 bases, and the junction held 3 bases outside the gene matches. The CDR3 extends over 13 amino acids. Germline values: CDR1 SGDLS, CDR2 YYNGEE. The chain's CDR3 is CASSIQGAGELFF. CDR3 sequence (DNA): TGTGCCAGCAGCATCCAGGGGGCCGGGGAGCTGTTTTTT.

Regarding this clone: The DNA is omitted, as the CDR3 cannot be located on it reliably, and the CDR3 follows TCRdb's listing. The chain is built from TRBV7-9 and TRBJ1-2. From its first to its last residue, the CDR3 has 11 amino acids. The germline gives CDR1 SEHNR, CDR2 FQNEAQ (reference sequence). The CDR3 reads CASSSSEGYTF.

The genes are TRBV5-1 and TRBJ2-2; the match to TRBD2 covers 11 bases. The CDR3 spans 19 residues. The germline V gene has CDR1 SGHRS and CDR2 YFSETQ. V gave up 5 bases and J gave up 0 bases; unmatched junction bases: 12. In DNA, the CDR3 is TGCGCCAGCAGGGGAGGACTAGCGGGTCAAGCTTCGAACACCGGGGAGCTGTTTTTT. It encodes CASRGGLAGQASNTGELFF.

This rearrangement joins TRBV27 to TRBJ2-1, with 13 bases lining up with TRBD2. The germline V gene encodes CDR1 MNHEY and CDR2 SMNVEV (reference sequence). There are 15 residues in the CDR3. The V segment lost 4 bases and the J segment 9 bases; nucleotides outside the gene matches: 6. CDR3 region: CASSSRTSGRPEQFF. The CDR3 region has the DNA TGTGCCAGCAGTTCCCGGACTAGCGGGAGACCTGAGCAGTTCTTC.

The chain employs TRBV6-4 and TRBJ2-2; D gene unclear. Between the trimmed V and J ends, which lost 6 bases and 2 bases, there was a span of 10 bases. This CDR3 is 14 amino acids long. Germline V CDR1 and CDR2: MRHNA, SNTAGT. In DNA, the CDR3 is TGTGCCAGCAGCACCGAGGTAAACACCGGGGAGCTGTTTTTT. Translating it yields CASSTEVNTGELFF.

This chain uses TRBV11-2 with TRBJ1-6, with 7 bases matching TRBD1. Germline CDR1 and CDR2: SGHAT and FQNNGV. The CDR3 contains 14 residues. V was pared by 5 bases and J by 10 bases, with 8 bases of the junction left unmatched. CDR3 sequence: CASSPQGSGSPLHF. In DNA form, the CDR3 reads TGTGCCAGCAGCCCACAGGGGAGCGGGTCACCCCTCCACTTT.

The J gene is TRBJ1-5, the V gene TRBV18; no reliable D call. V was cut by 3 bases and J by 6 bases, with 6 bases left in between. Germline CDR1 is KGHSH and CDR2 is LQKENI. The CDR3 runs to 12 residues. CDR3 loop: CASSPSGQPQHF. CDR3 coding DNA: TGTGCCAGCTCACCCTCGGGTCAGCCCCAGCATTTT.

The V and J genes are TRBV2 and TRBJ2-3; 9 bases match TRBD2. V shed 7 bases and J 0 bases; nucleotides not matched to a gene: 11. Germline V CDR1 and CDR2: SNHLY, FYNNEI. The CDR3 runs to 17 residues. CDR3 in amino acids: CASNQNLGLASTDTQYF. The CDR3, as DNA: TGTGCCAGCAATCAAAATCTCGGACTAGCGAGCACAGATACGCAGTATTTT.